This paragraph reports one T cell receptor (beta chain). Original data processing: Researchers report that nucleated cell counts were estimated from reference gene primer amplification. Libraries were prepared by immunoSEQ multiplex PCR; TCRdb keeps only in-frame clonotypes and omits some of them. V and J calls and clone size are those listed in that table; D and trimming were worked out from the DNA. In the table there are approximately 250,000 clones, roughly 84% of which are singletons. This record belongs to a study of blood T cell repertoires in COVID-19. Study context: The cDNA or gDNA used as material had been derived from T cells, B-cell-depleted T cells, or PBMCs.

V shed 3 bases and J shed 5 bases, with 16 bases lying between them. The CDR3 extends over 15 amino acids. Germline V gene data show CDR1 as SGHTA and CDR2 as FQGNSA. Sequencing input: peripheral blood. The TCR originated in a woman in her thirties or forties who had recovered from COVID-19. The chain recombines TRBV7-2 with TRBJ2-5, with D perhaps matching TRBD2 (6 bases). DNA of the CDR3: TGTGCCAGCAGCTTTACGCGGGGCCATCTGGAGACCCAGTACTTC. It translates to CASSFTRGHLETQYF.